Below are 25 T cell receptor beta chains sequenced from a single sample in a study of identical twins. TCRdb re-called the 5' RACE reads through MiXCR, storing one row per CDR3 protein. Here the sample spans 570,000 or so distinct CDR3 sequences, 9.6% being singletons. The data were also submitted as part of a second study, on yellow fever vaccine responses in identical twins.

Input material: PBMCs. The receptors originated from a woman younger than 30 in good health.

The table lists this clonotype with many counts. The CDR3 DNA reads as TGCAGCGTTGCCGACCCCAGGGGGGATGGCTACACCTTC. Protein sequence: CSVADPRGDGYTF. The chain employs TRBV29-1 and TRBJ1-2; 7 bases map to TRBD1. CDR1 is SQVTM and CDR2 is ANQGSEA in the germline V gene. The CDR3 extends over 13 amino acids. Trimming removed 4 bases from V and 6 bases from J; junction bases left unmatched: 8.

This chain connects TRBV18 to TRBJ1-4, with a possible D match to TRBD1 (5 bases). Trimming pared 3 bases from V and 5 bases from J, leaving 13 bases between. From germline, CDR1 is KGHSH and CDR2 LQKENI. The CDR3 sequence is 15 residues long. The CDR3 reads CASSPSAGSNEKLFF. The CDR3 coding sequence is TGTGCCAGCTCACCTAGCGCAGGGTCGAATGAAAAACTGTTTTTT.

This clonotype was seen more than once but under ten times. This sequence joins TRBV6-5 and TRBJ2-3; 7 positions agree with TRBD2. The ends lost 2 bases at V and 5 bases at J; junction bases unmatched: 7. The germline CDR1 and CDR2 sequences are MNHEY and SVGAGI. The CDR3 contains 15 residues. For the CDR3, the DNA is TGTGCCAGCAGTTACGGGAGGGCCGGTTTAGATACGCAGTATTTT. Translation gives CASSYGRAGLDTQYF.

In its sample, this clonotype was seen a few times. CDR3 sequence (DNA): TGTGCCAGCTTCTACGAGCAGTACTTC. Translating gives CASFYEQYF. The chain employs TRBV6-2 or TRBV6-3 and TRBJ2-7; no definite D call. Germline V gene lookup returns CDR1 MNHEY and CDR2 SVGEGT. Trimming pared 8 bases from V and 3 bases from J, leaving 2 bases between. The CDR3 has 9 amino acids.

This clonotype was counted many times. The genes are TRBV14 and TRBJ2-1; D is unclear. The CDR3 sequence is 18 residues long. Germline lookup yields CDR1 SGHDN and CDR2 FVKESK. The V end lost 4 bases, the J end lost 5 bases, and 24 bases lay between the germline ends. This CDR3 is CASSLSPDGLVGNNEQFF. The CDR3 nucleotides read TGTGCCAGCAGCCTATCACCGGACGGTCTAGTGGGAAACAATGAGCAGTTCTTC.

A few counts support this clonotype. The chain combines TRBV7-8 with TRBJ2-7, with 7 bases lining up with TRBD1. Germline V gene data show CDR1 as SGHVS and CDR2 as FQNEAQ. With V trimmed by 5 bases and J by 2 bases, 9 bases remained unmatched. The CDR3 totals 15 residues. The CDR3 DNA reads TGTGCCAGCAGCCCTGGGACAGTGCTCACCTACGAGCAGTACTTC. Its protein is CASSPGTVLTYEQYF. Variable domain in full (rest from reference TRBV7-8 and TRBJ2-7): GAGVSQSPRYKVAKRGQDVALRCDPISGHVSLFWYQQALGQGPEFLTYFQNEAQLDKSGLPSDRFFAERPEGSVSTLKIQRTQQEDSAVYLCASSPGTVLTYEQYFGPGTRLTVT.

The V call is TRBV2, the J call TRBJ2-7, with 8 bases fitting TRBD1. Losses at the gene ends were 6 bases for V and 0 bases for J; bases not matched to a gene: 7. Germline lookup yields CDR1 SNHLY and CDR2 FYNNEI. The CDR3 totals 15 residues. The CDR3: CASSKTGGSSYEQYF. The CDR3 DNA sequence: TGTGCCAGCAGCAAAACAGGGGGGAGCTCCTACGAGCAGTACTTC.

The chain recombines TRBV19 with TRBJ2-7, with a tentative D call TRBD1 (5 bases). Germline V gives CDR1 LNHDA, CDR2 SQIVND (reference sequence). The CDR3 is 14 amino acids. V lost 10 bases and J 4 bases, leaving 20 bases between the germline ends. CDR3 loop: CATKPPGNVYEQYF. CDR3 coding DNA: TGTGCCACCAAGCCCCCAGGGAACGTTTACGAGCAGTACTTC.

The chain is built from TRBV3-1 and TRBJ2-3, with 10 bases aligning to TRBD2. The CDR3 extends over 17 amino acids. With V trimmed by 1 base and J by 4 bases, 8 bases remained unmatched. Germline V gene lookup returns CDR1 LGHDT and CDR2 YNNKEL (reference sequence). As DNA, the CDR3 is TGTGCCAGCAGCCAAGTTCTTCAGCGGGGGGGCGCAGATACGCAGTATTTT. Its translation: CASSQVLQRGGADTQYF.

V gene TRBV7-9 combines with J gene TRBJ1-4; no definite D call. In germline, CDR1 is SEHNR, CDR2 FQNEAQ (reference sequence). V dropped 5 bases and J dropped 2 bases, with 12 bases sitting between them. This CDR3 has 15 amino acids. CDR3 sequence: CASSESAGTNEKLFF. DNA for the CDR3: TGTGCCAGCAGCGAGTCGGCCGGGACTAATGAAAAACTGTTTTTT.

This clonotype was detected many times. The V and J genes are TRBV24-1 and TRBJ2-1; D gene ambiguous. Germline V lookup: CDR1 KGHDR, CDR2 SFDVKD. With 9 bases removed from V and 5 bases from J, the gap between germline ends came to 7 bases. The CDR3 totals 11 residues. The CDR3 coding sequence is TGTGCCACCCAGAAGAACAATGAGCAGTTCTTC. It is translated as CATQKNNEQFF.

The table lists this clonotype with a few counts. The chain links TRBV27 to TRBJ2-7, with D unclear. Germline CDR1 MNHEY, CDR2 SMNVEV (reference sequence). CDR3 length: 15 residues. Trimming cost V 4 bases and J 0 bases, with 13 bases left between them. The CDR3 coding sequence is TGTGCCAGCAGTTCCCTCCTCTTCCCCTCCTACGAGCAGTACTTC. The encoded protein is CASSSLLFPSYEQYF.

This clonotype showed up just a few times. This chain connects TRBV3-1 to TRBJ2-1, with 15 bases fitting TRBD2. Germline V lookup: CDR1 LGHDT, CDR2 YNNKEL (reference sequence). This CDR3 is built from 19 residues. V lost 4 bases, J lost 0 bases, and 7 bases stayed unmatched. DNA for the CDR3: TGTGCCAGCAGCCGATCGGGACTAGCGGGGGGAAGCTCCTACAATGAGCAGTTCTTC. Translated: CASSRSGLAGGSSYNEQFF.

This clonotype has more than one count but fewer than ten. This rearrangement joins TRBV12-3 or TRBV12-4 to TRBJ2-4; 11 bases are shared with TRBD2. The CDR3 has 19 residues. Germline trimming cut 6 bases from V and 5 bases from J; bases unmatched to any gene: 18. The DNA of the CDR3 is TGTGCCAGCAGCTCCCCTGCTAGCGGGAGGCTACTAGGGGAAAACATTCAGTACTTC. It encodes CASSSPASGRLLGENIQYF.

This clonotype was recorded many times. The gene calls are TRBV20-1 and TRBJ2-3, with 9 bases that match TRBD1. The CDR3 has 15 residues. Germline assignment: CDR1 DFQATT and CDR2 SNEGSKA (reference sequence). With V trimmed by 0 bases and J by 6 bases, 7 bases remained unmatched. CDR3 sequence (DNA): TGCAGTGCTAGAGAACACAGGGGGCGCGTCGATACGCAGTATTTT. Its protein product is CSAREHRGRVDTQYF.

CDR3 loop: CASSLFSGIYNEQFF. In nucleotides, the CDR3 is TGTGCCAGCAGCTTATTCAGCGGGATTTACAATGAGCAGTTCTTC. The rearrangement uses TRBV5-6 and TRBJ2-1; TRBD2 agrees at 7 bases. Germline V CDR1 and CDR2: SGHDT, YYEEEE. The junction had 6 bases not matched to a gene; V was cut back by 2 bases and J by 4 bases. The CDR3 is 15 residues long.

This clonotype was observed a few times. The CDR3 DNA reads as TGTGCCAGCAGCTTAAAGGGGAAGGCCACTGAAGCTTTCTTT. This gives the protein CASSLKGKATEAFF. V usage is TRBV7-2 and J usage is TRBJ1-1, with a tentative D call TRBD1 (5 bases). Trimming cost V 2 bases and J 4 bases, with 11 bases left between them. Germline lookup yields CDR1 SGHTA and CDR2 FQGNSA. CDR3 size: 14 residues.

This clonotype has just a few counts. The rearrangement uses TRBV20-1 and TRBJ2-2; no definite D call. The germline V gene encodes CDR1 DFQATT and CDR2 SNEGSKA (reference sequence). The CDR3 contains 14 residues. Trimming removed 0 bases at V and 3 bases at J, with 8 bases between. Written as DNA, the CDR3 is TGCAGTGCTAGAGATTTCCAAGACACCGGGGAGCTGTTTTTT. Translated, it gives CSARDFQDTGELFF.

Many counts were recorded for this clonotype. V is TRBV7-2 and J is TRBJ2-3; possibly TRBD1 for D (6 bases). Trimming took off 7 bases at V and 0 bases at J, with 14 bases between the two ends. The CDR3 totals 15 residues. Germline CDR1 reads SGHTA; CDR2 reads FQGNSA. Here the CDR3 DNA reads TGTGCCAGCACCATAGGACAGTGGAGCACAGATACGCAGTATTTT. This gives the protein CASTIGQWSTDTQYF.

Worth noting for this clonotype: A much larger clone lies one base from this, so it may be a read error. The gene calls are TRBV2 and TRBJ2-7, with 10 bases lining up with TRBD1. Germline CDR1 reads SNHLY; CDR2 reads FYNNEI. The CDR3 consists of 15 residues. With V trimmed by 4 bases and J by 6 bases, 9 bases remained unmatched. The CDR3 here is CASSVAGTGAAEQYF. The CDR3 coding sequence is TGTGCCAGCAGTGTAGCTGGGACAGGGGCGGCCGAGCAGTACTTC.

The table lists this clonotype with a few counts. The chain recombines TRBV12-3 or TRBV12-4 with TRBJ2-5; D perhaps matches TRBD2 (6 bases). Trimming stripped 4 bases from V and 0 bases from J, with 15 bases between. The CDR3 runs to 16 residues. The chain's CDR3 is CASSYVLAVHQETQYF. The CDR3 DNA is TGTGCCAGCAGTTACGTACTAGCAGTCCACCAAGAGACCCAGTACTTC.

This clonotype was found a few times. CDR3 in DNA: TGTGCCAGCAGTAGAGCGCAGCGGGCGATACAAGAGACCCAGTACTTC. Translating gives CASSRAQRAIQETQYF. The rearrangement joins TRBV28 to TRBJ2-5, with a possible D match to TRBD2 (6 bases). Trimming shortened V by 5 bases and J by 2 bases, and 18 bases separated the two germline ends. This CDR3 is built from 16 residues. Germline CDR1 reads MDHEN; CDR2 reads SYDVKM.

This clonotype was counted many times. The chain carries TRBV12-3 or TRBV12-4 and TRBJ2-1, with 8 nucleotides matching TRBD1. The junction had 9 bases not matched to a gene; V was cut back by 8 bases and J by 12 bases. The CDR3 is 12 residues long. The CDR3 reads CASWGQVEGQFF. The CDR3, as DNA: TGTGCCAGCTGGGGACAGGTGGAGGGGCAGTTCTTC.

The rearrangement uses TRBV7-6 and TRBJ2-3; TRBD2 is a possible D gene (5 bases). Trimming removed 5 bases from V and 4 bases from J, with 13 bases in between. Germline V gene data show CDR1 as SGHVS and CDR2 as FNYEAQ. This CDR3 has 14 amino acids. The CDR3 DNA sequence: TGTGCCAGCAGCCCTCCAGTCGGGGCAGATACGCAGTATTTT. Encoded protein: CASSPPVGADTQYF.

The chain couples TRBV12-3 or TRBV12-4 to TRBJ2-1, with 11 bases lining up with TRBD1. V shed 7 bases, J shed 2 bases, and the junction held 4 bases outside the gene matches. The CDR3 loop spans 15 amino acids. CDR3 bases: TGTGCCAGCAACGGACAGGGGGCAACCTACAATGAGCAGTTCTTC. It encodes CASNGQGATYNEQFF.